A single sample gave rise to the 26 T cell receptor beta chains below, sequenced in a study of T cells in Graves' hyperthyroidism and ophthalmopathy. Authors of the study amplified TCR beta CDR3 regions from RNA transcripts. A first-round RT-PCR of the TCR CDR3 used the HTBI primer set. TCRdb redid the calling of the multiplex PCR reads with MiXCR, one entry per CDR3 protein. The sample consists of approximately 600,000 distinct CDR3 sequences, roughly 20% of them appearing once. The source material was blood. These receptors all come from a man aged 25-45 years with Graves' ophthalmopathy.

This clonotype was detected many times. CDR3 amino acids: CASSFHRGRGDTEAFF. The CDR3 DNA reads as TGTGCCAGCAGTTTTCACAGGGGGAGAGGGGACACTGAAGCTTTCTTT. V and J are TRBV12-3 or TRBV12-4 and TRBJ1-1, with 8 nucleotides matching TRBD1. J was trimmed by 3 bases and V by 3 bases; bases with no gene match: 9. The CDR3 loop spans 16 amino acids.

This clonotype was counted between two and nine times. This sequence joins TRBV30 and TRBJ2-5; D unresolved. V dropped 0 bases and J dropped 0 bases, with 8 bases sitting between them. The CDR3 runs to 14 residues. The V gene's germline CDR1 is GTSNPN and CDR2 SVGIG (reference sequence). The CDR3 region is CAWSVPTHQETQYF. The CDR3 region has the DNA TGTGCCTGGAGTGTACCCACGCACCAAGAGACCCAGTACTTC.

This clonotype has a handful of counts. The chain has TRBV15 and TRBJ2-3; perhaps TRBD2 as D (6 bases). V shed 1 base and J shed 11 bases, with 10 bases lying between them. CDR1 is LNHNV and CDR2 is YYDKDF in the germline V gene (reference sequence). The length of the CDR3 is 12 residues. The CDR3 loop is CATSRGDSGQYF. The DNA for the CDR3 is TGTGCCACCAGCAGAGGGGATAGCGGGCAGTATTTT. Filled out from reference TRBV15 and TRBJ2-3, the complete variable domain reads DAMVIQNPRYQVTQFGKPVTLSCSQTLNHNVMYWYQQKSSQAPKLLFHYYDKDFNNEADTPDNFQSRRPNTSFCFLDIRSPGLGDTAMYLCATSRGDSGQYFGPGTRLTVL.

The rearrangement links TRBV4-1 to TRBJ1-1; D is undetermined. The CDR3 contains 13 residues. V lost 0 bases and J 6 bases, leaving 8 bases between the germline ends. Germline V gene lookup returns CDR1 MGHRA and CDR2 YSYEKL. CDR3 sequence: CASSQDFGPEAFF. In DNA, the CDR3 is TGCGCCAGCAGCCAAGATTTCGGTCCTGAAGCTTTCTTT.

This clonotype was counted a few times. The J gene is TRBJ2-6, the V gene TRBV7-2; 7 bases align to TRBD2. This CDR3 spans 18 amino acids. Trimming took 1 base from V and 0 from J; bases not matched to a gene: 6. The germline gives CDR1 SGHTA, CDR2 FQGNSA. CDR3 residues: CASSLGWLADSGANVLTF. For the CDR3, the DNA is TGTGCCAGCAGCTTAGGTTGGCTAGCGGACTCTGGGGCCAACGTCCTGACTTTC.

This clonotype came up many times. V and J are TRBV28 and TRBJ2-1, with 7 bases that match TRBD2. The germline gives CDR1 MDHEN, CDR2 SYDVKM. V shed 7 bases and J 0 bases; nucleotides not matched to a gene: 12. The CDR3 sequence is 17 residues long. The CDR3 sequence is CASKGLAEPSSYNEQFF. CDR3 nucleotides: TGTGCCAGCAAGGGGCTAGCGGAGCCAAGCTCCTACAATGAGCAGTTCTTC. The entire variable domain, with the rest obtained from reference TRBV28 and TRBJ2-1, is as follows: DVKVTQSSRYLVKRTGEKVFLECVQDMDHENMFWYRQDPGLGLRLIYFSYDVKMKEKGDIPEGYSVSREKKERFSLILESASTNQTSMYLCASKGLAEPSSYNEQFFGPGTRLTVL.

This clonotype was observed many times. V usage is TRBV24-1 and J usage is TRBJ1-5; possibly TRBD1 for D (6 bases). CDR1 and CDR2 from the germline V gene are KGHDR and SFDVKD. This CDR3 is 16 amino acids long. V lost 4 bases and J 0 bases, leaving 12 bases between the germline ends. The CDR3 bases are TGTGCCACCAGTGACCCTCAGGGGAATAGCAATCAGCCCCAGCATTTT. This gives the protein CATSDPQGNSNQPQHF.

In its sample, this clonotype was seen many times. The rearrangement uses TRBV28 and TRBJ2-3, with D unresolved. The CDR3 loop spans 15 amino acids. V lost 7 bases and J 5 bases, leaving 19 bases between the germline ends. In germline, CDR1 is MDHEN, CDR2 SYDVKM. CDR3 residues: CASTEGIGVGDTQYF. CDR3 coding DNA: TGTGCCAGCACCGAAGGGATCGGAGTGGGAGATACGCAGTATTTT.

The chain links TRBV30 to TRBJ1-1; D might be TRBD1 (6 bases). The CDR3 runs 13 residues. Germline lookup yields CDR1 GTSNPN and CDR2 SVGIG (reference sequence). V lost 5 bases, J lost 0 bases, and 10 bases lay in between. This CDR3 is CAWSPGVNTEAFF. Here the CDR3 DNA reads TGTGCCTGGTCCCCAGGGGTGAACACTGAAGCTTTCTTT. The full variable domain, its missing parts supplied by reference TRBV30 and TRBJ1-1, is SQTIHQWPATLVQPVGSPLSLECTVEGTSNPNLYWYRQAAGRGLQLLFYSVGIGQISSEVPQNLSASRPQDRQFILSSKKLLLSDSGFYLCAWSPGVNTEAFFGQGTRLTVV.

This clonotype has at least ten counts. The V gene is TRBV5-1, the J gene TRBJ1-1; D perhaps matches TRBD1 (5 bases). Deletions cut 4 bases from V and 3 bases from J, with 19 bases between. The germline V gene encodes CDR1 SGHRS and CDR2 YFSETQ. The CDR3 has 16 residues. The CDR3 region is CASSPYFRVKDTEAFF. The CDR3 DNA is TGCGCCAGCAGCCCATATTTCAGGGTGAAGGACACTGAAGCTTTCTTT.

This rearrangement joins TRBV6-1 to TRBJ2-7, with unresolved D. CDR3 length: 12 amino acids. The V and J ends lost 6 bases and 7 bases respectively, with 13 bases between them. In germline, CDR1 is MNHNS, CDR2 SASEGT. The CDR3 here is CASRGSSREQYF. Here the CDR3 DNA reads TGTGCCAGCAGGGGATCTTCGCGGGAGCAGTACTTC.

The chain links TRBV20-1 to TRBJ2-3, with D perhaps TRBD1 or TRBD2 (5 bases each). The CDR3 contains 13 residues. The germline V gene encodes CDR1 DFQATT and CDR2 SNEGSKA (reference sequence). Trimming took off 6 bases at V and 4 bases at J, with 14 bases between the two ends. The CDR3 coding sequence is TGCAGTGCGACCCGGGACGCCCCAGATACGCAGTATTTT. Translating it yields CSATRDAPDTQYF.

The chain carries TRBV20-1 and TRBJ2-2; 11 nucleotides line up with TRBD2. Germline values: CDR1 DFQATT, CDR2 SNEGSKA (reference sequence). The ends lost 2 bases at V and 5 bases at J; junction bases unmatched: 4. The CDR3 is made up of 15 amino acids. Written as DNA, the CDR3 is TGCAGTGCTAGATTTAGCGGGAGGGGAACCGGGGAGCTGTTTTTT. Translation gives CSARFSGRGTGELFF.

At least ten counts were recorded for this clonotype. The CDR3 DNA reads TGTGCCAGCAGTTTAGCGGTGGTTAAACTTACCCCCTCCTACGAGCAGTACTTC. Encoded protein: CASSLAVVKLTPSYEQYF. The chain uses TRBV12-3 or TRBV12-4 and TRBJ2-7, with no clear D. Trimming took 0 bases from V and 0 from J, leaving 18 bases between them. The CDR3 sequence is 18 residues long.

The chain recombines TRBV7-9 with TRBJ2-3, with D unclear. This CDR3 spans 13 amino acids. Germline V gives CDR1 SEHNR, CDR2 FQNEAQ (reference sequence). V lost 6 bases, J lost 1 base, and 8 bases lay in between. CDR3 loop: CASRQDGTDTQYF. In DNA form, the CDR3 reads TGTGCCAGCAGACAAGACGGCACAGATACGCAGTATTTT.

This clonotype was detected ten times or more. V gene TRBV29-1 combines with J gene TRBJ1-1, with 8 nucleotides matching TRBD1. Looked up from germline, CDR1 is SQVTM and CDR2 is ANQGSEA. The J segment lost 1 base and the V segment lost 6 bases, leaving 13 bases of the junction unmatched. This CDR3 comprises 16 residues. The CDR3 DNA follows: TGCAGCGTGCCGGCAGGGGGCTTGGAGGGGAACACTGAAGCTTTCTTT. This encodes CSVPAGGLEGNTEAFF.

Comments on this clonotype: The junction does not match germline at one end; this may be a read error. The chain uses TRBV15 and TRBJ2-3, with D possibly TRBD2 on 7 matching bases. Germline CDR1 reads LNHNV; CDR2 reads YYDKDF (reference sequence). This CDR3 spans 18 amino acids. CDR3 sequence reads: CATGSPPGGRGSTDTQYF. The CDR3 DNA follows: TGTGCCACCGGCAGTCCGCCGGGGGGCAGAGGGAGCACAGATACGCAGTATTTT.

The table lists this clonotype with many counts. CDR3 bases: TGTGCCAGCAGTTACATAGCCGGCAGTGGCTACACCTTC. Its translation: CASSYIAGSGYTF. The genes are TRBV6-1 and TRBJ1-2; D is uncertain. The germline V gene encodes CDR1 MNHNS and CDR2 SASEGT. The CDR3 length is 13 residues. V was shortened by 5 bases and J by 7 bases, with 14 bases between the two germline ends.

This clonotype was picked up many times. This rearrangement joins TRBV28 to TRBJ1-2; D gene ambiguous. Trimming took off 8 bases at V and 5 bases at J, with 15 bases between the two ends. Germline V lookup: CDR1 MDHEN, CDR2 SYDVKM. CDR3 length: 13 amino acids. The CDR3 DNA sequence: TGTGCCAGCCGCGGAGAGAACCCATATGGCTACACCTTC. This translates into CASRGENPYGYTF.

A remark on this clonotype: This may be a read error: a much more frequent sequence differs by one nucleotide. The CDR3 region is CASNRGGLSTEAFF. The CDR3 DNA sequence: TGCGCCAGCAACCGGGGGGGGCTGAGCACTGAAGCTTTCTTT. The chain uses TRBV10-2 and TRBJ1-1, with D possibly being TRBD1 (6 bases). The CDR3 extends over 14 amino acids. V shed 7 bases and J shed 4 bases, with 16 bases lying between them. Germline CDR1 and CDR2: WSHSY and SAAADI.

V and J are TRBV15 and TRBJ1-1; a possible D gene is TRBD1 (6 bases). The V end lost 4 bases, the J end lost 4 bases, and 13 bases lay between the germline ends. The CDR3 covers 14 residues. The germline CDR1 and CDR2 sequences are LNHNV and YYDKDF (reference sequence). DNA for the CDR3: TGTGCCACCAGCAAACAGGGTGTAGGCACTGAAGCTTTCTTT. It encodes CATSKQGVGTEAFF.

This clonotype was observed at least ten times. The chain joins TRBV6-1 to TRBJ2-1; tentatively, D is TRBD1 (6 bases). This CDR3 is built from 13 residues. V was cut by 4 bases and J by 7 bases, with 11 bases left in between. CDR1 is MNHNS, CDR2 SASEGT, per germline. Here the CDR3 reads CASSATTGNEQFF. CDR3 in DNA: TGTGCCAGCAGTGCGACCACAGGGAATGAGCAGTTCTTC.

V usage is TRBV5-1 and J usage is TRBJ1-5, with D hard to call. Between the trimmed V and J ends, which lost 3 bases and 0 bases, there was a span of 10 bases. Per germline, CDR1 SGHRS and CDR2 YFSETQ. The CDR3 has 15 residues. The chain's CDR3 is CASSWAGDSNQPQHF. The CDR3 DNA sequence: TGCGCCAGCAGCTGGGCCGGGGATAGCAATCAGCCCCAGCATTTT.

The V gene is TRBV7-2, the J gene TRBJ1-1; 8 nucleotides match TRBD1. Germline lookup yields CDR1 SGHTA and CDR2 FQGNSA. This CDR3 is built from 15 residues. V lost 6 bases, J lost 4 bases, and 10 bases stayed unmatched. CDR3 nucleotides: TGTGCCAGCAGTTCTAGGACAGGGAAGGCCACTGAAGCTTTCTTT. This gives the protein CASSSRTGKATEAFF.

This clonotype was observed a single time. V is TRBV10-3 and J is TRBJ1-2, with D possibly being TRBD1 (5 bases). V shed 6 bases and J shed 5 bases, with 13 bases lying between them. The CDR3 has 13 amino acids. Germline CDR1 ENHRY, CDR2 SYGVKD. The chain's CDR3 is CAISGTGVYGYTF. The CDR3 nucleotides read TGTGCCATCAGCGGGACTGGCGTATATGGCTACACCTTC.

In DNA, the CDR3 is TGTGCCAGCAGCTCGGGACTAGCGGGAGAGTTCTACGAGCAGTACTTC. Encoded protein: CASSSGLAGEFYEQYF. This chain joins TRBV11-2 and TRBJ2-7; the match to TRBD2 covers 14 bases. Trimming cost V 4 bases and J 3 bases; bases outside gene matches: 5. Per the germline V gene, CDR1 is SGHAT and CDR2 is FQNNGV. The CDR3 sequence is 16 residues long. Full variable domain (rest looked up from reference TRBV11-2 and TRBJ2-7): EAGVAQSPRYKIIEKRQSVAFWCNPISGHATLYWYQQILGQGPKLLIQFQNNGVVDDSQLPKDRFSAERLKGVDSTLKIQPAKLEDSAVYLCASSSGLAGEFYEQYFGPGTRLTVT.